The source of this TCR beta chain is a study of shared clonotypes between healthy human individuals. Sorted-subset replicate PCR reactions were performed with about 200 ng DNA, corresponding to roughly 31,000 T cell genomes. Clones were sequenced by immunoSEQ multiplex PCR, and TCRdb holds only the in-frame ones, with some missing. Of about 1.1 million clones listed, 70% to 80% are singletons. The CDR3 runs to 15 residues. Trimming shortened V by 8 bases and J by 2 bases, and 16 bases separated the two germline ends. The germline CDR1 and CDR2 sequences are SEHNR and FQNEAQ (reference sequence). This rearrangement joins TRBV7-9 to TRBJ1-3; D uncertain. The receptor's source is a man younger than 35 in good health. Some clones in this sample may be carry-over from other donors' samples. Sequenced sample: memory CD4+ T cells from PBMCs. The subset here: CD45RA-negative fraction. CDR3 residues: CASGTGRIAGNTIYF. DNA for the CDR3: TGTGCCAGCGGCACTGGACGAATCGCTGGAAACACCATATATTTT.